This T cell receptor (beta chain) was found in a study of blood T cell repertoires in COVID-19. Study-level information: There were acute and convalescent COVID-19 samples, and they came from the United States, Italy and Spain. T cells, B-cell-depleted T cells, or PBMCs supplied cDNA or gDNA.

Sequenced by immunoSEQ multiplex PCR; TCRdb stores in-frame clones only, minus some. The repertoire consists of approximately 150,000 clones, with around three quarters occurring once and the leading ten covering roughly 15%. Sequences were obtained from peripheral blood. This receptor was obtained from a man in his fifties or sixties with acute or convalescent COVID-19.

CDR3 in DNA: TGTGCCAGCAGTGAAATTCGACAGGTAGAATTACCGACTAATGAAAAACTGTTTTTT. Encoded protein: CASSEIRQVELPTNEKLFF. The chain is built from TRBV2 and TRBJ1-4, with D possibly TRBD1 on 6 matching bases. In germline, CDR1 is SNHLY, CDR2 FYNNEI. There are 19 residues in the CDR3. The V end was cut by 2 bases, the J end by 2 bases, with 21 bases between.